The source of this T cell receptor (beta chain) is a study of naive and memory T cell subsets. In this sample, this clonotype turned up a few times. Its antigen is unidentified. Study-level results: In naive cells, over 90% of TCR sequences were seen only once. Naive repertoires, especially CD8, held a few larger clonotypes, possibly memory cells re-expressing CD45RA.

Both TRBC1 and TRBC2 were covered by a beta constant-region primer of two equimolar oligonucleotides. The ligated cDNA underwent four PCR rounds using SP2 and nested alpha and beta constant-region primers. TCRdb redid the calling of the UMI-ligation and nested PCR reads with MiXCR, one entry per CDR3 protein. The sample has approximately 90,000 distinct CDR3 sequences; 11% are singletons. Per the germline V gene, CDR1 is KGHDR and CDR2 is SFDVKD. The CDR3 sequence is 13 residues long. Trimming stripped 6 bases from V and 10 bases from J, with 12 bases between. This TCR was recovered from a human donor in good health. V and J are TRBV24-1 and TRBJ1-6, with D possibly matching TRBD1 (5 bases). The material sequenced was naive CD4+ T cells from blood. The DNA of the CDR3 is TGTGCCACCAGTACAGGTGATGGGTCACCCCTCCACTTT. Translation: CATSTGDGSPLHF.